This T cell receptor (beta chain) was identified during a study of radiation and T cells in renal cell carcinoma. The V end was cut by 1 base, the J end by 0 bases, with 11 bases between. Germline lookup yields CDR1 SGHNT and CDR2 YENEEA. The CDR3 totals 16 residues. Repertoires were generated with immunoSEQ multiplex PCR, while TCRdb's copy carries only in-frame clones and drops some. Of roughly 13,000 clones listed, 55% to 70% were seen once; the top ten hold 13%. The treatment here: treatment-naive control, cytoreductive nephrectomy. In its sample, this clone was seen once. The material was tumor tissue, obtained from a patient whose treatment was nephrectomy without radiotherapy. This receptor was identified in a man aged 50 to 59 with renal cell carcinoma. The V gene is TRBV11-3, the J gene TRBJ2-3; maybe TRBD1 (6 bases). The CDR3 loop is CASSLGGTTSTDTQYF. For the CDR3, the DNA is TGTGCCAGCAGCTTAGGTGGGACAACTAGCACAGATACGCAGTATTTT.